Listed here are 5 T cell receptor beta chains from one sample, sequenced in a study of shared clonotypes between healthy human individuals. Naive CD8 cells lacked CD45RO and underwent positive selection for CCR7, leaving out terminally differentiated effector memory CD45RA+ cells. Sequenced by immunoSEQ multiplex PCR; TCRdb stores in-frame clones only, minus some. The sample consists of roughly 600,000 clones, roughly 98% of them appearing once. Sample: naive CD8+ T cells sorted from blood. These receptor sequences come from a man aged 25-45 years in good health.

V and J are TRBV7-2 and TRBJ2-1; D is perhaps TRBD2 (6 bases). The V gene's germline CDR1 is SGHTA and CDR2 FQGNSA. V was shortened by 3 bases and J by 9 bases, with 6 bases between the two germline ends. The CDR3 runs to 11 residues. CDR3 residues: CASSLEGEQFF. In DNA form, the CDR3 reads TGTGCCAGCAGCTTGGAGGGTGAGCAGTTCTTC.

The rearrangement joins TRBV7-9 to TRBJ2-7, with D unresolved. V was trimmed by 2 bases and J by 2 bases, leaving 13 bases between them. Germline V gives CDR1 SEHNR, CDR2 FQNEAQ (reference sequence). The CDR3 spans 15 residues. CDR3 sequence reads: CASSLLSQSPYEQYF. The CDR3 nucleotides read TGTGCCAGCAGCTTACTGTCCCAATCACCCTACGAGCAGTACTTC.

This chain links TRBV6-5 with TRBJ2-1; D gene ambiguous. Germline V CDR1 and CDR2: MNHEY, SVGAGI. The CDR3 has 15 amino acids. Deletions cut 7 bases from V and 0 bases from J, with 13 bases between. The CDR3 here is CASTADTSSYNEQFF. CDR3 DNA: TGTGCCAGCACCGCCGACACCAGCTCCTACAATGAGCAGTTCTTC.

The table lists this clone with a count of one. This rearrangement joins TRBV15 to TRBJ2-1, with 8 positions matching TRBD2. V shed 7 bases and J 3 bases; nucleotides not matched to a gene: 5. The CDR3 covers 14 residues. Per germline, CDR1 LNHNV and CDR2 YYDKDF (reference sequence). This chain's CDR3 is CATKKRESYNEQFF. The CDR3, as DNA: TGTGCCACCAAAAAGCGGGAGAGCTACAATGAGCAGTTCTTC.

The V and J genes are TRBV6-1 and TRBJ2-2, with TRBD2 matching 10 bases. V dropped 2 bases and J dropped 5; count of bases not matched to a gene: 8. From germline, CDR1 is MNHNS and CDR2 SASEGT. The CDR3 sequence is 17 residues long. As DNA, the CDR3 is TGTGCCAGCAGTGAATGGGTAGCGGGAGGACGAACCGGGGAGCTGTTTTTT. The encoded protein is CASSEWVAGGRTGELFF.